The source of this TCR beta chain is a study of cytotoxic CD8 clonotypes in ibrutinib-treated CLL. Overall study context: There were around twelve relapsed/refractory patients and about 14 treatment-naive patients, and approximately 17 were IGHV unmutated.

Sequenced by immunoSEQ multiplex PCR; TCRdb stores in-frame clones only, minus some. The sample lists tens of thousands of clones; roughly 62% were seen once. Germline V lookup: CDR1 SGHVS, CDR2 FNYEAQ. V was pared by 1 base and J by 1 base, with 3 bases between. The CDR3 totals 13 residues. To note about this clone: Its antigen is still unknown.

Study-level results: Public clonotypes showed up rarely, and on treatment they shrank or held steady. Baseline levels of clonality went above those of age-matched healthy donors and moved with circulating CD8+ T-cell counts.

The TCR beta libraries used around 2 micrograms of genomic DNA that came from cryopreserved PBMCs. This chain links TRBV7-6 with TRBJ2-3; no definite D call. The clonotype was recovered from a human donor with chronic lymphocytic leukemia. The sequencing used PBMCs, collected after 24 months of ibrutinib treatment. The DNA for the CDR3 is TGTGCCAGCAGCTTAGAGCGCACAGATACGCAGTATTTT. Translating it yields CASSLERTDTQYF.